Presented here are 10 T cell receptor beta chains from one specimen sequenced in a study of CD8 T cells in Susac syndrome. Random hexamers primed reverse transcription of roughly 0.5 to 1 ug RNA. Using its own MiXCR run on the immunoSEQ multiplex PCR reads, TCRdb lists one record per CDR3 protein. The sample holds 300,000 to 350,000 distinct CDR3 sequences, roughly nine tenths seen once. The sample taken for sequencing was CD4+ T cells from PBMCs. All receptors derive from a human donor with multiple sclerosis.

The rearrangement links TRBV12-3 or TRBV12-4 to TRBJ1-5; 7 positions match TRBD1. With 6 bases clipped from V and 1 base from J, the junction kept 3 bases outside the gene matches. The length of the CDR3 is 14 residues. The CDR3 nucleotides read TGTGCCAGCAGGCGACAGGGAAGCAATCAGCCCCAGCATTTT. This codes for CASRRQGSNQPQHF.

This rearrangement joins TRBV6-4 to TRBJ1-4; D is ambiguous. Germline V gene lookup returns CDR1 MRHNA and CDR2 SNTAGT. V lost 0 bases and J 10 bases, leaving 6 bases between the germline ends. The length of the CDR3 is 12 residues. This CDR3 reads CASSDSIGKLFF. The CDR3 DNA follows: TGTGCCAGCAGTGACTCAATCGGAAAACTGTTTTTT.

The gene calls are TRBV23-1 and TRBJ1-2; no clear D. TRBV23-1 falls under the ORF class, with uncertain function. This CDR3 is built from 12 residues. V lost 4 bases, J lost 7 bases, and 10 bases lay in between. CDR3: CASSRQGRGYTF. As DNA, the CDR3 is TGCGCCAGCAGTCGTCAAGGTCGTGGCTACACCTTC.

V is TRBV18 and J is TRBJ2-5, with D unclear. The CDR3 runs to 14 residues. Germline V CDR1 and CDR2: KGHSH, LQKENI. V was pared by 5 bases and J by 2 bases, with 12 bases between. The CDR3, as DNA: TGTGCCAGCTCAACGAGGACGGAACAAGAGACCCAGTACTTC. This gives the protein CASSTRTEQETQYF.

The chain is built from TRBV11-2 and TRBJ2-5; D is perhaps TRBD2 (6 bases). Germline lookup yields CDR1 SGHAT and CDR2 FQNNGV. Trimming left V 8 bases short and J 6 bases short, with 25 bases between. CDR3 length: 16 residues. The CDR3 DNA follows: TGTGCCAGCCGCCCTTTAAGGACACCGGGGAGGAAGACCCAGTACTTC. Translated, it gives CASRPLRTPGRKTQYF. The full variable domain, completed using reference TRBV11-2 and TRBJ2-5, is EAGVAQSPRYKIIEKRQSVAFWCNPISGHATLYWYQQILGQGPKLLIQFQNNGVVDDSQLPKDRFSAERLKGVDSTLKIQPAKLEDSAVYLCASRPLRTPGRKTQYFGPGTRLLVL.

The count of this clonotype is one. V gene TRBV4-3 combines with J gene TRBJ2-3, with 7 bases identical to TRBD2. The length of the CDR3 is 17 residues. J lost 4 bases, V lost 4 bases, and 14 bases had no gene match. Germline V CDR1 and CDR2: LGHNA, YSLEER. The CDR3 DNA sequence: TGCGCCAGCAGCCCCGATGGAGCGGGGCAGAGGCCAGATACGCAGTATTTT. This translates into CASSPDGAGQRPDTQYF.

This chain's CDR3 is CASSRRAGAYEQYF. The CDR3 DNA reads TGTGCCAGCAGCCGTCGCGCAGGAGCCTACGAGCAGTACTTC. The chain recombines TRBV7-2 with TRBJ2-7, with D uncertain. Germline loops: CDR1 SGHTA, CDR2 FQGNSA. This CDR3 contains 14 residues. Trimming removed 5 bases at V and 2 bases at J, with 13 bases between.

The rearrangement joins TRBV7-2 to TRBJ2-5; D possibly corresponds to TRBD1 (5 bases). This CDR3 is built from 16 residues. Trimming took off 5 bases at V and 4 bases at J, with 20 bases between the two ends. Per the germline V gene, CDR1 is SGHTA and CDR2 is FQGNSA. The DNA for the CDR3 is TGTGCCAGCAGCCTAAGGGGTAACTCCGGATTAGAGACCCAGTACTTC. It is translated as CASSLRGNSGLETQYF.

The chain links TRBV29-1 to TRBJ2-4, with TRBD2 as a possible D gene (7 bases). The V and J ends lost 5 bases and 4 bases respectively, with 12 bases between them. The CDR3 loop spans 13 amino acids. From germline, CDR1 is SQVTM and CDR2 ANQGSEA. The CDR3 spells CSVFRGAKNIQYF. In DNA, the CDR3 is TGCAGCGTTTTTCGGGGGGCTAAAAACATTCAGTACTTC.

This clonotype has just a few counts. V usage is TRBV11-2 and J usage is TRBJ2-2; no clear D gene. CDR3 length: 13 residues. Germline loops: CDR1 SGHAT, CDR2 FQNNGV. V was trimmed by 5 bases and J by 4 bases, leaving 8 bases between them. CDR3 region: CASSPRATGELFF. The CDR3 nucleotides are TGTGCCAGCAGCCCCCGTGCCACCGGGGAGCTGTTTTTT.